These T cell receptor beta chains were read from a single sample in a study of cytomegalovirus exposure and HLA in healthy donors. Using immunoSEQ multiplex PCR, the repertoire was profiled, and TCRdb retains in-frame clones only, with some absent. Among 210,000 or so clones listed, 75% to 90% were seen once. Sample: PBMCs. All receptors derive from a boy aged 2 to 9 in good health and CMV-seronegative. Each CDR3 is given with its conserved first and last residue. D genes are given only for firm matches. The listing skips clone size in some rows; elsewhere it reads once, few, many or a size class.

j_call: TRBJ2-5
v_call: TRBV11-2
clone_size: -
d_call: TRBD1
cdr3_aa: CASSITGGWETQYF
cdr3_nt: TGTGCCAGCAGCATCACAGGGGGCTGGGAGACCCAGTACTTC

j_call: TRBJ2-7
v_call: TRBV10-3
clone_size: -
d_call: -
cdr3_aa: CAISKGQQTYEQYF
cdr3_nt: TGTGCCATCAGTAAAGGACAACAGACCTACGAGCAGTACTTC

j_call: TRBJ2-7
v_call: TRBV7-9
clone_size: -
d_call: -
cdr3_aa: CASIGDSYEQYF
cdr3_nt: TGTGCCAGCATCGGGGACTCCTACGAGCAGTACTTC

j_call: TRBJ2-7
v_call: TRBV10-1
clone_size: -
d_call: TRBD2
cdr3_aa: CASSAAGIYEQYF
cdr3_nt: TGCGCCAGCAGTGCAGCGGGGATCTACGAGCAGTACTTT

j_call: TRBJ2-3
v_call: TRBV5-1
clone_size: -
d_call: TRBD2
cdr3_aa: CASSFSARGRGPDTQYF
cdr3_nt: TGCGCCAGCAGCTTCAGTGCCCGCGGGAGGGGGCCAGATACGCAGTATTTT

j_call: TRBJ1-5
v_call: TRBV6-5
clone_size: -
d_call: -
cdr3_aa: CASSTGNSNQPQHF
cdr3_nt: TGTGCCAGCAGTACCGGTAATAGCAATCAGCCCCAGCATTTT

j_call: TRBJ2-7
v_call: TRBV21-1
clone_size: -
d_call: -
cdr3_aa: CASSRRTGLYYEQYF
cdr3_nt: TGTGCCAGCAGCCGTCGGACAGGACTCTACTACGAGCAGTACTTC

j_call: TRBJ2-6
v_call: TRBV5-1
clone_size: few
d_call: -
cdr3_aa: CASSLSTGANVLTF
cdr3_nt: TGCGCCAGCAGTCTCTCTACTGGGGCCAACGTCCTGACTTTC

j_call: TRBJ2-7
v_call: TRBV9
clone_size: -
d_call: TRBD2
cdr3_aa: CASSVAGGGFYEQYF
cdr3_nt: TGTGCCAGCAGCGTAGCCGGCGGGGGGTTCTACGAGCAGTACTTC

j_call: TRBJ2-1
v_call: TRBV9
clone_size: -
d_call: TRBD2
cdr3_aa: CASSVRLAGYNEQFF
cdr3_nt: TGTGCCAGCAGCGTAAGGCTAGCGGGATACAATGAGCAGTTCTTC

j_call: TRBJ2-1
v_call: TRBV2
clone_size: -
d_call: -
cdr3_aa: CASSEAGRRLGNEQFF
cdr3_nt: TGTGCCAGCAGTGAAGCGGGGAGGCGTTTGGGGAATGAGCAGTTCTTC

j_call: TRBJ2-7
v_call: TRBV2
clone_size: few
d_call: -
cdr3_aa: CASLIVGYEQYF
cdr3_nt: TGTGCCAGTCTAATAGTTGGTTACGAGCAGTACTTC

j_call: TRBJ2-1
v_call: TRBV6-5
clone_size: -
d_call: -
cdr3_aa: CASSYTLAAEQFF
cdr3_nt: TGTGCCAGCAGTTACACTCTAGCTGCTGAGCAGTTCTTC

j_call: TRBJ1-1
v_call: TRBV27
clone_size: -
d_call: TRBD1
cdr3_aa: CASSSDRVIAFF
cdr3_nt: TGTGCCAGCAGTTCGGACAGGGTTATAGCTTTCTTT